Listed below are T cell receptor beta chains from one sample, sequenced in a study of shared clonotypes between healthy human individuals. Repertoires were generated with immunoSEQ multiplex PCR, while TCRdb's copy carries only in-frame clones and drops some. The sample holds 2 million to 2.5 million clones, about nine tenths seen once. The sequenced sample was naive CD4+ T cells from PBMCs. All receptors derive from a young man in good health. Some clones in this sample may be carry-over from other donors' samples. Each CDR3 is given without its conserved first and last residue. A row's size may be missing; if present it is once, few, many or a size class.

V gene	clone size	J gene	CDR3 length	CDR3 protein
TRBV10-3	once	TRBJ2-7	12	AISFGGRVNEQY
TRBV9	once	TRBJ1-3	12	ASSVSGFGNTIY
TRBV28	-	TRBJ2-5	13	ASSPPGLMEETQY
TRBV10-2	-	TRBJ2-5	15	ASRNGTSGRVAETQY
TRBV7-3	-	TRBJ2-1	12	ASSSGQGHRKQF
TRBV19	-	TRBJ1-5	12	ASSIPMGNQPQH
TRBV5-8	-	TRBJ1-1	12	ASSFRVPGIEAF
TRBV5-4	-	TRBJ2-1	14	ASSLFGQGAYNEQF
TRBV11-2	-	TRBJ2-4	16	ASSRLQGAAGDKNIQY
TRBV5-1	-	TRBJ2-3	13	ASSLAPGAGDTQY
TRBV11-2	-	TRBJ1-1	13	ASSLGASMNTEAF
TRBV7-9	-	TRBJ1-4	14	ASSSGSGATNEKLF
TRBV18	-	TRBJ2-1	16	ASSPLVLSGRAGNEQF
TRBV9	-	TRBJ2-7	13	ASSVGSRLFSEQY
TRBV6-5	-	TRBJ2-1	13	ASSYGLAGDNEQF
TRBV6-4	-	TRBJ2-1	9	AARGNNEQF
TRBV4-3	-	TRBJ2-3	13	ASSRGTSDTDTQY
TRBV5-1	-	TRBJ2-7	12	ASSLGDGAYEQY
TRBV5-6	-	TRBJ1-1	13	ASSSLDRGLSEAF
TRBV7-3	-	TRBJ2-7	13	ASSLKAGGPYEQY
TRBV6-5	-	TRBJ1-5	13	ASRGTGGASQPQH
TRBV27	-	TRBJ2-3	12	ATRLFSGTDTQY